This T cell receptor beta chain was observed in a study of STAT5B mutations in CD4+ large granular lymphocyte leukemia. Findings of the study overall: Patient CD4-sorted repertoires looked more clonal than healthy CD4+ repertoires, even without putative leukemic clones. About 24% of private leukemic clonotypes occurred rarely in other patients' non-leukemic repertoires.

Sequencing was at survey level. Source study methods: Lowest detectable productive clonotype frequency was 2.59 x 10-5. Repertoires were generated with immunoSEQ multiplex PCR, while TCRdb's copy carries only in-frame clones and drops some. For V, J and clone size, that table is used; D and trimming come from the DNA. The top ten clones hold less than 0.5% of a sample with tens of thousands of clones, roughly two thirds of them seen once. The germline gives CDR1 SGHRS, CDR2 YFSETQ. The CDR3 loop spans 16 amino acids. V shed 3 bases, J shed 6 bases, and the junction held 8 bases outside the gene matches. With respect to this clone: What it recognizes is unknown.

The sample comprised CD4+ T cells from blood buffy coats. This chain connects TRBV5-1 to TRBJ2-1, with TRBD2 identical over 11 bases. The sequence was collected from a human donor in good health. Written as DNA, the CDR3 is TGCGCCAGCAGCTGGCCCCTTAGCGGGGGGGTCAATGAGCAGTTCTTC. This gives the protein CASSWPLSGGVNEQFF.